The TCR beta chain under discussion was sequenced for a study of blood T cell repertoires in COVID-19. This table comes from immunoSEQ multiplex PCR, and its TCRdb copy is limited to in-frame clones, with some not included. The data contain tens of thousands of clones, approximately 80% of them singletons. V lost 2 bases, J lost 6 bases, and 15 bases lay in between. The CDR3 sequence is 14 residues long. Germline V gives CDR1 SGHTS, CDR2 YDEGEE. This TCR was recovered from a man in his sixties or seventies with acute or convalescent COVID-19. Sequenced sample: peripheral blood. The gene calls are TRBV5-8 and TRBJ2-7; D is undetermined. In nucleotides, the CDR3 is TGTGCCAGCAGCTTTGCCGTCCCTCAGGTCGAGCAGTACTTC. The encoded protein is CASSFAVPQVEQYF.